This T cell receptor (beta chain) stems from a study of CD8 T cells in ankylosing spondylitis. The CDR3 spans 16 residues. After removal of 7 bases from V and 7 bases from J, the junction contained 16 bases not matched to a gene. From germline, CDR1 is LNHDA and CDR2 SQIVND (reference sequence). This clonotype was detected a few times. TCRdb recomputed calls from the 5' RACE reads with MiXCR, one row per CDR3 protein. The repertoire holds 350,000 or so distinct CDR3 sequences, with under 14% as singletons. The specimen sequenced was blood, either unsorted or a sorted T cell fraction (not recorded which). This chain links TRBV19 with TRBJ1-2; TRBD1 matches at 9 bases. The receptor was derived from a female donor with ankylosing spondylitis or in good health (not recorded which). Here the CDR3 DNA reads TGTGCCAGTACCTACAGGACAGGGGAGTCATCGGGTGGCTACACCTTC. Translated: CASTYRTGESSGGYTF.